This paragraph covers one T cell receptor (beta chain) sequence. The authors ran a second PCR of about 6 to 11 cycles using a sample-barcoded 5' primer and a J-beta primer mix. Each CDR3 protein is one row after TCRdb ran MiXCR on the 5' RACE reads. The repertoire holds approximately 800,000 distinct CDR3 sequences, with around 45% as singletons. These data come from a study of blood T cells in healthy people across ages. Unmatched junction bases numbered 8, after V lost 2 bases and J lost 10 bases. The CDR3 spans 16 residues. Germline V gives CDR1 ENHRY, CDR2 SYGVKD. V is TRBV10-3 and J is TRBJ1-6, with 10 bases fitting TRBD1. Specimen: blood. This receptor was obtained from a man older than 75 in good health. The CDR3 nucleotides are TGTGCCATCAGTGAGGCTGAGGGACAGGGGAACTCACCCCTCCACTTT. Protein sequence: CAISEAEGQGNSPLHF.